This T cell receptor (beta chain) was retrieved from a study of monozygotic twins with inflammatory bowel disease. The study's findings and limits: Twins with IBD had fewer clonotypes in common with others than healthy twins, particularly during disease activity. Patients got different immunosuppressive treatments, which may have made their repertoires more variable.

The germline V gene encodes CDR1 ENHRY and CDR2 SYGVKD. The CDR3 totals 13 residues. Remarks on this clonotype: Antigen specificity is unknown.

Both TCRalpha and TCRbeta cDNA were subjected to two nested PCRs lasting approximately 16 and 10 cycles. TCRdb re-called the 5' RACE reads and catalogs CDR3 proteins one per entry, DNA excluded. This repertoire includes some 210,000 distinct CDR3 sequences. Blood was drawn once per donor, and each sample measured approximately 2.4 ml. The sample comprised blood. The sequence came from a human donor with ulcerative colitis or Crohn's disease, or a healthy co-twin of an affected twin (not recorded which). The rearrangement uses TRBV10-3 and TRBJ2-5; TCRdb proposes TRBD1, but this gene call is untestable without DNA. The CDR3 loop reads CAISQAGKETQYF.